The clone carrying this TCR beta chain has only a few counts. What it binds is not known. Separate cDNA molecules each had unique molecular identifiers attached to them. Each CDR3 protein is one row after TCRdb ran MiXCR on the 5' RACE reads. The table shows 66,000 or so distinct CDR3 sequences, with less than 15% occurring only once. This record belongs to a study of early T cells in non-severe SARS-CoV-2 infection. Study-wide context: The input, bulk RNA from unsorted whole blood, was sequenced, and chains were unpaired.

General observations from the study: Matching with VDJdb favored anti-spike CD8 responses (missing private and CD4 specificities).

Sequencing used whole blood. This TCR was sampled from an adult who was a healthcare worker with PCR-confirmed SARS-CoV-2 infection or an uninfected control (not recorded which).

The CDR3 sequence is CASSSGQNNQPQHF. CDR3 nucleotide sequence: TGTGCCAGCAGCTCGGGACAGAATAATCAGCCCCAGCATTTT. The V call is TRBV5-5, the J call TRBJ1-5; 7 bases are a match to TRBD1. V shed 3 bases, J shed 4 bases, and the junction held 4 bases outside the gene matches. This CDR3 spans 14 amino acids. The germline gives CDR1 SGHKS, CDR2 YYEKEE (reference sequence).